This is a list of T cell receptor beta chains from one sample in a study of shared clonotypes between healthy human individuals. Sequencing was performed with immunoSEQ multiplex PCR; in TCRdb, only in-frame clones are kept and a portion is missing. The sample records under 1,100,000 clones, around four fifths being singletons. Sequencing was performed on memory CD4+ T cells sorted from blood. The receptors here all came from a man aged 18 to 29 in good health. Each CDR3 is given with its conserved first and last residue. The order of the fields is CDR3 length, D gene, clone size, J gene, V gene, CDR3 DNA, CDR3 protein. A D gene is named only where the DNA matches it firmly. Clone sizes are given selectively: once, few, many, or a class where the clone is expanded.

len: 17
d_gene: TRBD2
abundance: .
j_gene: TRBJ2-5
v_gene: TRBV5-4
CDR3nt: TGTGCCAGCAGCATATACACTAGCGGTCGGGGACAAGAGACCCAGTACTTC
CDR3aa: CASSIYTSGRGQETQYF

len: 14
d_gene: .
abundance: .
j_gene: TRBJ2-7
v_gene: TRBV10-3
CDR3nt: TGTGCCACCAAAGCACAGGGGACTCCGGGGGAGCAGTACTTC
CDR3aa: CATKAQGTPGEQYF

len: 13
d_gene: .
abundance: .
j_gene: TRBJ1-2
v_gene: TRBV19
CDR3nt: TGTGCCAGCCGGGGCCCAGCTAACTATGGCTACACCTTC
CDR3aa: CASRGPANYGYTF

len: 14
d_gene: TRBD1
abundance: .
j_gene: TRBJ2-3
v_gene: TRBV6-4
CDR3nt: TGTGCCAGCAGTCCCGGACAGGGGAAAGATACGCAGTATTTT
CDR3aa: CASSPGQGKDTQYF

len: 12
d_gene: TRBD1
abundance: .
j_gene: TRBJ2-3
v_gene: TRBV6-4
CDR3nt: TGTGCCAGCAGTTCAGGGGGAAATACGCAGTATTTT
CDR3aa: CASSSGGNTQYF

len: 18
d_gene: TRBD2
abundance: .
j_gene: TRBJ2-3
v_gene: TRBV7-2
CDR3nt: TGTGCCAGCAGCTTAGGCCTAGCGGGAGGGCCAGGCACAGATACGCAGTATTTT
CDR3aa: CASSLGLAGGPGTDTQYF

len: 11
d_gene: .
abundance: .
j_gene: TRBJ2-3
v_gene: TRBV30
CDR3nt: TGTGCCGGGGGATGGCCAGATACGCAGTATTTT
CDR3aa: CAGGWPDTQYF

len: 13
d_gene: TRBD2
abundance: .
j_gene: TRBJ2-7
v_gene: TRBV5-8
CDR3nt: TGTGCCAGCAGCTTGCGGGGGGGCTACGAGCAGTACTTC
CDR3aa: CASSLRGGYEQYF

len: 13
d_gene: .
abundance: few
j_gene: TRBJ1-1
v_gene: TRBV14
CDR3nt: TGTGCCAGCAGCCAACTCCGTGACACTGAAGCTTTCTTT
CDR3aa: CASSQLRDTEAFF

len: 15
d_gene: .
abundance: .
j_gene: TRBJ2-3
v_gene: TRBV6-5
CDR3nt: TGTGCCAGCAGTTACGGTCTAGCGATCACAGATACGCAGTATTTT
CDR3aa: CASSYGLAITDTQYF

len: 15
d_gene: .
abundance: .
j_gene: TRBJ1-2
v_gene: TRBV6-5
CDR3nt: TGTGCCAGCAGTTTATACCGGGACAAGGGCGGGGGCTACACCTTC
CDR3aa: CASSLYRDKGGGYTF

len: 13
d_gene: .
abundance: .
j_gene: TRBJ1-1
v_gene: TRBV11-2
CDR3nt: TGTGCCAGCAGCTTAGTAGTGAACACTGAAGCTTTCTTT
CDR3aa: CASSLVVNTEAFF

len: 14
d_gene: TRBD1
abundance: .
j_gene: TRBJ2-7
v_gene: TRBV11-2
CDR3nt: TGTGCCAGCAGCCCGGGACAGGTGGTCTCCGAGCAGTACTTC
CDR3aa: CASSPGQVVSEQYF

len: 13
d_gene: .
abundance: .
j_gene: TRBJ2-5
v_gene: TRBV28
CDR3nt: TGTGCCAGCAGCGGGGTTAAGCGAGAGACCCAGTACTTC
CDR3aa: CASSGVKRETQYF

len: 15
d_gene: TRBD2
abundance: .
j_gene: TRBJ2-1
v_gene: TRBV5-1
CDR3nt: TGCGCCAGCAGCCGAACTAGCGGGAGCTACAATGAGCAGTTCTTC
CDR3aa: CASSRTSGSYNEQFF

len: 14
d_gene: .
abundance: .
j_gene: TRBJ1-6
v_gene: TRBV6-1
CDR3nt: TGTGCCAGCACCATAACGGGAAGTGGGTCACCCCTCCACTTT
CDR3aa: CASTITGSGSPLHF

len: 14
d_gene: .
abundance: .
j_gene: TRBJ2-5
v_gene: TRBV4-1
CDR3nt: TGCGCCAGCAGCCCAGGGGAAGTTCGAGAGACCCAGTACTTC
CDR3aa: CASSPGEVRETQYF

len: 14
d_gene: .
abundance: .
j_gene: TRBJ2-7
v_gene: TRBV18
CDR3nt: TGTGCCAGCTCACGTAGCGAGGGGCCCTACGAGCAGTACTTC
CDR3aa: CASSRSEGPYEQYF

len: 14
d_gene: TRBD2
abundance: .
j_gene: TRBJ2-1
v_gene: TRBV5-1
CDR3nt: TGCGCCAGCAGCTCATCTAGCGGGGGGGCCCGGCAGTTCTTC
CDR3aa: CASSSSSGGARQFF